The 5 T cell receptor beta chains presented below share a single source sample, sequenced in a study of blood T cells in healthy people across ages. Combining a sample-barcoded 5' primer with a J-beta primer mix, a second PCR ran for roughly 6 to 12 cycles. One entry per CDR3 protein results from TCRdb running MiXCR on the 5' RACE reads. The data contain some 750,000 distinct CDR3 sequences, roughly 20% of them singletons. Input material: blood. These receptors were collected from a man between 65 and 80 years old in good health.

The CDR3 DNA reads as TGTGCCAGCAGTGAATTCGGCAGGCGGGCCGAGCAGTACTTC. Residues: CASSEFGRRAEQYF. The rearrangement links TRBV25-1 to TRBJ2-7, with D perhaps TRBD2 (5 bases). Germline assignment: CDR1 MGHDK and CDR2 SYGVNS. Between the trimmed V and J ends, which lost 1 base and 6 bases, there was a span of 13 bases. The CDR3 runs 14 residues.

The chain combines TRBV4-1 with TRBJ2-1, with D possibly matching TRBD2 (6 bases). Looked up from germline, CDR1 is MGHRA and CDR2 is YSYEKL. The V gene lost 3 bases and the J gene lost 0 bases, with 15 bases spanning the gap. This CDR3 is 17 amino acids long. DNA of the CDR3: TGCGCCAGCAGCCATGACCCCCGCGGGGACTCCTACAATGAGCAGTTCTTC. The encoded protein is CASSHDPRGDSYNEQFF.

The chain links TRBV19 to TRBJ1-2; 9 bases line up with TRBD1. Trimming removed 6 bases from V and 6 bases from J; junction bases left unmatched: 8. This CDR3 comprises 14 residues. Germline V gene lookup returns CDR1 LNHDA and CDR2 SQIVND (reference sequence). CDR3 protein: CASRGPGQGNGYTF. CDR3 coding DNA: TGTGCCAGTAGGGGACCGGGACAGGGTAATGGCTACACCTTC.

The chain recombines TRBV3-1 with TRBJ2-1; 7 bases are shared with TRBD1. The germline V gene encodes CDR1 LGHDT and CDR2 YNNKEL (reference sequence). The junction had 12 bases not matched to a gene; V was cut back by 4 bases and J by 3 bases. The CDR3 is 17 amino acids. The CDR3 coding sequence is TGTGCCAGCAGCCGCTTAGCTATCCGGGACAGCTACAATGAGCAGTTCTTC. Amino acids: CASSRLAIRDSYNEQFF.

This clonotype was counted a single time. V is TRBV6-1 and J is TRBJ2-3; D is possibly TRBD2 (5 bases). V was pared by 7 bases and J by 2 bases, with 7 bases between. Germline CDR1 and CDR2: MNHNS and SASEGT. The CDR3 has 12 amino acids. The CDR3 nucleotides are TGTGCCAGCACTAGCCTCACAGATACGCAGTATTTT. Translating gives CASTSLTDTQYF.